What follows are 14 T cell receptor beta chains derived from one specimen sequenced in a study of early T cells in non-severe SARS-CoV-2 infection. TCRdb passed the 5' RACE reads through MiXCR, listing each CDR3 protein once. The top ten hold roughly 8% of the sample, which has 45,000 or so distinct CDR3 sequences, roughly 7.3% seen once. Sequencing was done on a sample of whole blood. These receptors originate from an adult who was a healthcare worker with PCR-confirmed SARS-CoV-2 infection or an uninfected control (not recorded which).

This clonotype occurred many times. The genes are TRBV7-2 and TRBJ2-3; D is ambiguous. CDR1 and CDR2 (germline): SGHTA, FQGNSA. The V end was cut by 3 bases, the J end by 5 bases, with 9 bases between. This CDR3 spans 13 amino acids. The CDR3 region is CASSFQVGDTQYF. The CDR3 nucleotides read TGTGCCAGCAGCTTCCAGGTTGGAGATACGCAGTATTTT.

This clonotype was counted a single time. The chain recombines TRBV19 with TRBJ2-2; D may be TRBD1 (6 bases). This CDR3 contains 14 residues. Germline assignment: CDR1 LNHDA and CDR2 SQIVND (reference sequence). The V gene lost 4 bases and the J gene lost 5 bases, with 11 bases spanning the gap. CDR3 in DNA: TGTGCCAGTAGTAATCCTAGGGGGACCGGGGAGCTGTTTTTT. Its protein is CASSNPRGTGELFF.

This clonotype was observed at least ten times. The V gene is TRBV4-2, the J gene TRBJ1-1, with D possibly being TRBD1 (5 bases). CDR1 LGHNA and CDR2 YNFKEQ come from the germline V gene. Trimming left V 1 base short and J 6 bases short, with 21 bases between. CDR3 size: 17 residues. CDR3 in amino acids: CASSQAGEGPGAAEAFF. The CDR3 region has the DNA TGTGCCAGCAGCCAAGCGGGGGAGGGTCCCGGGGCCGCTGAAGCTTTCTTT.

This clonotype was counted at least ten times. Here the CDR3 DNA reads TGTGCCAGCAGCCAAGAGACCCGAGAAGAGACCCAGTACTTC. Translating gives CASSQETREETQYF. The chain employs TRBV4-2 and TRBJ2-5, with D uncertain. V lost 0 bases to trimming and J lost 3 bases, with 8 bases between them. This CDR3 is built from 14 residues. Germline lookup yields CDR1 LGHNA and CDR2 YNFKEQ.

This clonotype was detected only a few times. The V gene is TRBV24-1, the J gene TRBJ2-1; TRBD1 might be the D (6 bases). V was pared by 5 bases and J by 0 bases, with 19 bases between. Germline assignment: CDR1 KGHDR and CDR2 SFDVKD. The CDR3 has 18 amino acids. The CDR3 here is CATSAPKTGPSSYNEQFF. CDR3 DNA: TGTGCCACCAGTGCTCCTAAAACAGGGCCCAGCTCCTACAATGAGCAGTTCTTC.

This clonotype has at least ten counts. The chain recombines TRBV13 with TRBJ2-7; tentatively, D is TRBD2 (6 bases). CDR3 length: 14 amino acids. The V gene's germline CDR1 is PRHDT and CDR2 FYEKMQ (reference sequence). Trimming took off 5 bases at V and 6 bases at J, with 17 bases between the two ends. The CDR3, as DNA: TGTGCCAGCAGCCGAGGACTAAGCCCGTTCGAGCAGTACTTC. It yields the protein CASSRGLSPFEQYF.

The chain carries TRBV7-3 and TRBJ2-1; D ambiguous. With 4 bases removed from V and 3 bases from J, the gap between germline ends came to 7 bases. Per the germline V gene, CDR1 is SGHTA and CDR2 is FQGTGA. CDR3 length: 13 amino acids. CDR3 DNA: TGTGCCAGCAGCTATCCGGACTACAATGAGCAGTTCTTC. It encodes CASSYPDYNEQFF.

This clonotype has at least ten counts. The J gene is TRBJ1-1, the V gene TRBV10-1; the match to TRBD1 covers 7 bases. This CDR3 region has 13 residues. The trim removed 8 bases at V and 0 bases at J, leaving 3 bases unmatched. Germline-derived CDR1 and CDR2 are WNHNN and SYGVQD (reference sequence). Here the CDR3 DNA reads TGCGCCAGCTGGGGACAGCTGAACACTGAAGCTTTCTTT. Amino acids: CASWGQLNTEAFF.

This clonotype was observed at least ten times. This sequence joins TRBV5-4 and TRBJ1-3; 7 bases fit TRBD1. The V gene's germline CDR1 is SGHNT and CDR2 YYREEE (reference sequence). V trimming: 4 bases; J trimming: 0 bases; junction bases outside the gene matches: 4. The CDR3 has 15 amino acids. The CDR3 region has the DNA TGTGCCAGCAGCCAGGGGGGGGACTCTGGAAACACCATATATTTT. Residues: CASSQGGDSGNTIYF. Supplemented by reference TRBV5-4 and TRBJ1-3, the full variable domain reads ETGVTQSPTHLIKTRGQQVTLRCSSQSGHNTVSWYQQALGQGPQFIFQYYREEENGRGNFPPRFSGLQFPNYSSELNVNALELDDSALYLCASSQGGDSGNTIYFGEGSWLTVV.

This clonotype was observed a handful of times. The chain couples TRBV7-3 to TRBJ2-7; possibly TRBD1 for D (6 bases). Germline V CDR1 and CDR2: SGHTA, FQGTGA. The CDR3 contains 13 residues. V was shortened by 5 bases and J by 3 bases, with 11 bases between the two germline ends. CDR3 region: CASSLDRNYEQYF. As DNA, the CDR3 is TGTGCCAGCAGCCTCGACAGGAACTACGAGCAGTACTTC.

This clonotype was seen more than once but under ten times. The chain couples TRBV5-1 to TRBJ2-7; the D gene is possibly TRBD1 (5 bases). Germline V gene data show CDR1 as SGHRS and CDR2 as YFSETQ. The CDR3 sequence is 13 residues long. The ends were cut back, 2 bases at V and 2 bases at J, with 8 bases in the middle. CDR3 region: CASSFDSAYEQYF. For the CDR3, the DNA is TGCGCCAGCAGCTTCGACAGCGCCTACGAGCAGTACTTC.

The genes are TRBV27 and TRBJ2-3, with D perhaps matching TRBD2 (5 bases). V lost 3 bases and J lost 2, with 9 bases in between. The germline CDR1 and CDR2 sequences are MNHEY and SMNVEV (reference sequence). This CDR3 is 14 amino acids long. CDR3 DNA sequence: TGTGCCAGCAGTTTGGCCGGGAACACAGATACGCAGTATTTT. This translates into CASSLAGNTDTQYF.

In this sample, this clonotype turned up many times. The chain joins TRBV30 to TRBJ2-1, with TRBD2 matching 9 bases. CDR3 length: 16 amino acids. The V and J ends lost 1 base and 3 bases, in that order; junction bases with no gene match: 7. CDR1 and CDR2 from the germline V gene are GTSNPN and SVGIG (reference sequence). CDR3 loop: CAWSELRAGGYNEQFF. CDR3 bases: TGTGCCTGGAGTGAACTTAGAGCGGGGGGCTACAATGAGCAGTTCTTC. The whole variable domain, remainder taken from reference TRBV30 and TRBJ2-1, is SQTIHQWPATLVQPVGSPLSLECTVEGTSNPNLYWYRQAAGRGLQLLFYSVGIGQISSEVPQNLSASRPQDRQFILSSKKLLLSDSGFYLCAWSELRAGGYNEQFFGPGTRLTVL.

This chain connects TRBV6-5 to TRBJ1-1; D is unclear. Germline V gene lookup returns CDR1 MNHEY and CDR2 SVGAGI. The CDR3 contains 13 residues. The V and J ends lost 2 bases and 3 bases respectively, with 7 bases between them. The CDR3 sequence: CASSYGGYTEAFF. The DNA of the CDR3 is TGTGCCAGCAGTTACGGCGGTTACACTGAAGCTTTCTTT.